What follows are 30 T cell receptor beta chains derived from one specimen sequenced in a study of CD8 T cells in ankylosing spondylitis. In TCRdb, the 5' RACE reads were re-called with MiXCR into one record per CDR3 protein. The sample carries around 160,000 distinct CDR3 sequences, around a tenth recorded once. The specimen sequenced was blood, either unsorted or a sorted T cell fraction (not recorded which). Receptor source: a male donor with ankylosing spondylitis or in good health (not recorded which).

In its sample, this clonotype was seen a few times. The chain recombines TRBV6-6 with TRBJ2-7; D remains unclear. Germline lookup yields CDR1 MNHNY and CDR2 SVGAGI (reference sequence). Trimming took 7 bases from V and 3 from J, leaving 13 bases between them. CDR3 length: 13 residues. This CDR3 reads CASMIRSNYEQYF. The CDR3 DNA sequence: TGTGCCAGCATGATCAGAAGTAACTACGAGCAGTACTTC.

This clonotype was picked up many times. V is TRBV2 and J is TRBJ2-7; TRBD1 agrees at 7 bases. The germline gives CDR1 SNHLY, CDR2 FYNNEI. The CDR3 runs to 13 residues. With 6 bases clipped from V and 9 bases from J, the junction kept 11 bases outside the gene matches. For the CDR3, the DNA is TGTGCCAGCAGAGCCGACAGGGCCGACGGGCAGTACTTC. It translates to CASRADRADGQYF. Full variable domain (outside the CDR3, taken from reference TRBV2 and TRBJ2-7): EPEVTQTPSHQVTQMGQEVILRCVPISNHLYFYWYRQILGQKVEFLVSFYNNEISEKSEIFDDQFSVERPDGSNFTLKIRSTKLEDSAMYFCASRADRADGQYFGPGTRLTVT.

This clonotype was found many times. The genes are TRBV28 and TRBJ2-7; 12 nucleotides align to TRBD2. The J segment lost 6 bases and the V segment lost 5 bases, leaving 14 bases of the junction unmatched. CDR3 size: 17 residues. Looked up from germline, CDR1 is MDHEN and CDR2 is SYDVKM. The CDR3 loop reads CASSPNPPGLAGTEQYF. In DNA form, the CDR3 reads TGTGCCAGCAGTCCTAACCCCCCGGGACTAGCGGGCACCGAGCAGTACTTC.

This clonotype appeared a few times. A much larger clone is a single base away; this may be a read error. The V gene is TRBV19, the J gene TRBJ2-1; 11 nucleotides agree with TRBD1. CDR3 length equals 15 residues. Looked up from germline, CDR1 is LNHDA and CDR2 is SQIVND (reference sequence). This CDR3 reads CVSSSGTGGYNEQFF. For the CDR3, the DNA is TGTGTCAGTAGTAGCGGGACAGGGGGCTACAATGAGCAGTTCTTC.

This clonotype was seen at least ten times. In DNA form, the CDR3 reads TGTGCCAGCAGCGTTGACTCCGCTGGCGGTGAGCAGTTCTTC. Its translation: CASSVDSAGGEQFF. This chain joins TRBV6-4 and TRBJ2-1; D uncertain. This CDR3 contains 14 residues. The germline V gene has CDR1 MRHNA and CDR2 SNTAGT. V lost 6 bases and J 9 bases, leaving 18 bases between the germline ends.

V and J are TRBV4-3 and TRBJ1-3; D may be TRBD1 (5 bases). Looked up from germline, CDR1 is LGHNA and CDR2 is YSLEER. The CDR3 contains 16 residues. The germline V and J ends were trimmed by 0 bases and 2 bases, with 11 bases remaining between them. The CDR3 sequence: CASSQEAGSAGNTIYF. As DNA, the CDR3 is TGCGCCAGCAGCCAAGAGGCAGGGTCTGCTGGAAACACCATATATTTT.

This clonotype is deemed large. This rearrangement joins TRBV5-6 to TRBJ2-5, with D possibly being TRBD1 (6 bases). Germline values: CDR1 SGHDT, CDR2 YYEEEE. This CDR3 has 14 amino acids. V was clipped by 4 bases and J by 3 bases, with 13 bases between them. Here the CDR3 reads CASSVRDTEETQYF. The DNA for the CDR3 is TGTGCCAGCAGCGTCCGGGACACCGAAGAGACCCAGTACTTC.

This clonotype appeared many times. The chain has TRBV5-6 and TRBJ2-3; tentative D call: TRBD2 (6 bases). In germline, CDR1 is SGHDT, CDR2 YYEEEE. The CDR3 spans 15 residues. V dropped 3 bases and J dropped 7 bases, with 18 bases sitting between them. Here the CDR3 DNA reads TGTGCCAGCAGCTCTGATCCGGGAGAGGCGTATACGCAGTATTTT. This gives the protein CASSSDPGEAYTQYF.

This clonotype was found many times. The CDR3, as DNA: TGTGCCAGCACCCTGTCGGGGGGGTTATCCTACGAGCAGTACTTC. Its translation is CASTLSGGLSYEQYF. V usage is TRBV28 and J usage is TRBJ2-7; 8 nucleotides agree with TRBD2. The ends lost 7 bases at V and 1 base at J; junction bases unmatched: 9. CDR1 and CDR2 (germline): MDHEN, SYDVKM. CDR3 size: 15 residues.

This chain joins TRBV7-9 and TRBJ2-3; tentatively, D is TRBD1 (5 bases). CDR3 length: 14 residues. Germline assignment: CDR1 SEHNR and CDR2 FQNEAQ (reference sequence). V was pared by 0 bases and J by 7 bases, with 11 bases between. Here the CDR3 reads CASSLASVDNTQYF. The CDR3 DNA follows: TGTGCCAGCAGCTTAGCCTCGGTGGACAATACGCAGTATTTT. The whole variable domain, filled in from reference TRBV7-9 and TRBJ2-3, reads DTGVSQNPRHKITKRGQNVTFRCDPISEHNRLYWYRQTLGQGPEFLTYFQNEAQLEKSRLLSDRFSAERPKGSFSTLEIQRTEQGDSAMYLCASSLASVDNTQYFGPGTRLTVL.

This clonotype was seen ten or more times. This sequence joins TRBV20-1 and TRBJ2-1, with TRBD2 matching 7 bases. The ends lost 6 bases at V and 7 bases at J; junction bases unmatched: 21. The CDR3 sequence is 17 residues long. Germline V lookup: CDR1 DFQATT, CDR2 SNEGSKA (reference sequence). The DNA for the CDR3 is TGCAGTGCCCCCCCCGCAGTCTACCCGGGAGGCTCAAATGAGCAGTTCTTC. Residues: CSAPPAVYPGGSNEQFF.

This clonotype was counted a few times. This sequence joins TRBV6-5 and TRBJ2-4; 9 positions agree with TRBD1. The germline V gene encodes CDR1 MNHEY and CDR2 SVGAGI. J was trimmed by 8 bases and V by 2 bases; bases with no gene match: 4. This CDR3 is built from 14 residues. The CDR3 is CASSYDRGWDIQYF. Here the CDR3 DNA reads TGTGCCAGCAGTTACGACAGGGGGTGGGACATTCAGTACTTC.

This clonotype has ten or more counts. The chain carries TRBV5-1 and TRBJ2-5; TRBD2 aligns across 11 bases. This CDR3 spans 15 amino acids. V was clipped by 4 bases and J by 1 base; unmatched bases: 3. Germline V gives CDR1 SGHRS, CDR2 YFSETQ. The CDR3 DNA reads TGCGCCAGCAGCCCTGGGACTAGCGGCCAAGAGACCCAGTACTTC. Amino acid sequence: CASSPGTSGQETQYF.

As to this clonotype: Mismatch with germline at one junction end may stem from a read error. V usage is TRBV29-1 and J usage is TRBJ1-2, with D possibly matching TRBD1 (5 bases). The germline V gene encodes CDR1 SQVTM and CDR2 ANQGSEA. The CDR3 is 13 residues long. The CDR3 loop is CSVEDGAEYGYTF. The CDR3 coding sequence is TGCAGCGTCGAAGATGGGGCCGAGTATGGCTACACCTTC.

This clonotype was recorded many times. V and J are TRBV12-3 or TRBV12-4 and TRBJ1-1; 10 positions agree with TRBD1. Trimming removed 6 bases from V and 3 bases from J; junction bases left unmatched: 7. CDR3 size: 15 residues. CDR3 bases: TGTGCCAGCAGCCCGAGGACAGGGGGAGACACTGAAGCTTTCTTT. Residues: CASSPRTGGDTEAFF.

This clonotype was picked up many times. The gene calls are TRBV20-1 and TRBJ2-1; D is unresolved. V lost 6 bases, J lost 9 bases, and 21 bases lay in between. This CDR3 comprises 14 residues. CDR1 and CDR2 from the germline V gene are DFQATT and SNEGSKA (reference sequence). CDR3 in amino acids: CSAYSPSTIGEQFF. The CDR3 DNA reads as TGCAGTGCCTACTCTCCTTCTACAATAGGTGAGCAGTTCTTC.

This clonotype has a handful of counts. This chain uses TRBV6-6 with TRBJ2-7, with 7 bases matching TRBD1. CDR1 is MNHNY, CDR2 SVGAGI, per germline (reference sequence). CDR3 length: 12 amino acids. The trim removed 6 bases at V and 6 bases at J, leaving 5 bases unmatched. The DNA of the CDR3 is TGTGCCAGCAGCACAGGGGTAAGCGAGCAGTACTTC. Translating it yields CASSTGVSEQYF.

The chain's CDR3 is CASSLEADRVIEQFF. Written as DNA, the CDR3 is TGCGCCAGCAGCTTGGAAGCGGACAGGGTAATTGAGCAGTTCTTC. J is TRBJ2-1 and V is TRBV5-1; 8 bases match TRBD1. Germline V gene sequence: CDR1 SGHRS, CDR2 YFSETQ. The trim removed 0 bases at V and 9 bases at J, leaving 8 bases unmatched. The CDR3 length is 15 residues. The full variable domain, its missing parts supplied by reference TRBV5-1 and TRBJ2-1, is KAGVTQTPRYLIKTRGQQVTLSCSPISGHRSVSWYQQTPGQGLQFLFEYFSETQRNKGNFPGRFSGRQFSNSRSEMNVSTLELGDSALYLCASSLEADRVIEQFFGPGTRLTVL.

The rearrangement joins TRBV10-3 to TRBJ2-7; the D is unclear. Trimming took off 11 bases at V and 3 bases at J, with 11 bases between the two ends. Germline-derived CDR1 and CDR2 are ENHRY and SYGVKD. The CDR3 covers 11 residues. The CDR3 reads CASRTDYEQYF. In DNA form, the CDR3 reads TGTGCCTCCAGAACGGACTACGAGCAGTACTTC.

This clonotype was counted a few times. This chain links TRBV11-1 with TRBJ2-7; 11 bases line up with TRBD1. The junction had 6 bases not matched to a gene; V was cut back by 5 bases and J by 6 bases. Germline V lookup: CDR1 SGHAT, CDR2 FQDESV (reference sequence). The CDR3 extends over 14 amino acids. The CDR3 DNA follows: TGTGCCAGCAGCCCAGGACAGGGGGCTGGCGAGCAGTACTTC. Translating gives CASSPGQGAGEQYF. The full variable domain, completed using reference TRBV11-1 and TRBJ2-7, is EAEVAQSPRYKITEKSQAVAFWCDPISGHATLYWYRQILGQGPELLVQFQDESVVDDSQLPKDRFSAERLKGVDSTLKIQPAELGDSAMYLCASSPGQGAGEQYFGPGTRLTVT.

This clonotype was observed many times. CDR3 sequence reads: CSAGSFNTAKNIQYF. The CDR3, as DNA: TGCAGTGCCGGCTCCTTTAATACGGCCAAAAACATTCAGTACTTC. V usage is TRBV20-1 and J usage is TRBJ2-4; D uncertain. The V and J ends lost 6 bases and 1 base respectively, with 16 bases between them. The length of the CDR3 is 15 residues. Germline V gene sequence: CDR1 DFQATT, CDR2 SNEGSKA (reference sequence).

This clonotype was detected many times. The chain uses TRBV6-1 and TRBJ2-1; D possibly corresponds to TRBD1 (5 bases). V lost 6 bases and J lost 7, with 16 bases in between. CDR3 length: 14 amino acids. Germline V gene lookup returns CDR1 MNHNS and CDR2 SASEGT. The CDR3 DNA follows: TGTGCCAGCAGCCGATCCCTCCCAGGGAATGAGCAGTTCTTC. As protein: CASSRSLPGNEQFF.

This clonotype was observed many times. The chain employs TRBV20-1 and TRBJ1-2; the match to TRBD1 covers 7 bases. This CDR3 comprises 16 residues. V was pared by 1 base and J by 5 bases, with 13 bases of the junction left unmatched. Germline values: CDR1 DFQATT, CDR2 SNEGSKA (reference sequence). The chain's CDR3 is CSARVPDRVEGYGYTF. Here the CDR3 DNA reads TGCAGTGCTAGAGTCCCAGACAGGGTGGAGGGATATGGCTACACCTTC.

This clonotype was seen only a few times. J is TRBJ2-7 and V is TRBV27; no definite D call. CDR3 length: 13 amino acids. V was clipped by 2 bases and J by 4 bases, with 9 bases between them. Germline V gives CDR1 MNHEY, CDR2 SMNVEV (reference sequence). The CDR3 DNA reads TGTGCCAGCAGTTTAGAGGCCGGGTACGAGCAGTACTTC. Its translation: CASSLEAGYEQYF.

This clonotype was seen many times. The chain uses TRBV3-1 and TRBJ2-2; D remains unclear. This CDR3 comprises 15 residues. V was trimmed by 0 bases and J by 5 bases, leaving 10 bases between them. Germline V gives CDR1 LGHDT, CDR2 YNNKEL (reference sequence). The CDR3 region is CASSQDPDPTGELFF. CDR3 bases: TGTGCCAGCAGCCAAGACCCGGACCCAACCGGGGAGCTGTTTTTT.

The sample holds many counts of this clonotype. This chain links TRBV7-8 with TRBJ1-5; perhaps TRBD1 as D (5 bases). V shed 1 base and J shed 6 bases, with 10 bases lying between them. CDR1 and CDR2 (germline): SGHVS, FQNEAQ. This CDR3 comprises 14 residues. Here the CDR3 reads CASSLVGAGQPQHF. Written as DNA, the CDR3 is TGTGCCAGCAGCTTAGTCGGGGCTGGTCAGCCCCAGCATTTT. The whole variable domain, remainder taken from reference TRBV7-8 and TRBJ1-5, is GAGVSQSPRYKVAKRGQDVALRCDPISGHVSLFWYQQALGQGPEFLTYFQNEAQLDKSGLPSDRFFAERPEGSVSTLKIQRTQQEDSAVYLCASSLVGAGQPQHFGDGTRLSIL.

This clonotype showed up many times. V gene TRBV12-3 or TRBV12-4 combines with J gene TRBJ2-1; TRBD2 aligns across 7 bases. V gave up 5 bases and J gave up 2 bases; unmatched junction bases: 6. The CDR3 contains 15 residues. CDR3 sequence reads: CASSAGLGTYNEQFF. The CDR3 DNA follows: TGTGCCAGCAGTGCCGGACTAGGTACCTACAATGAGCAGTTCTTC.

This clonotype was detected many times. The V gene is TRBV4-3, the J gene TRBJ2-1; perhaps TRBD2 as D (6 bases). Germline lookup yields CDR1 LGHNA and CDR2 YSLEER. V was cut by 3 bases and J by 8 bases, with 20 bases left in between. The CDR3 length is 16 residues. CDR3 nucleotides: TGCGCCAGCAGCCAGGGCCTAGAGGCGGGGACGTATGAGCAGTTCTTC. It yields the protein CASSQGLEAGTYEQFF.

This clonotype was counted ten times or more. The chain uses TRBV27 and TRBJ2-7; TRBD2 matches 12 bases. The CDR3 is made up of 19 amino acids. Trimming at V came to 3 bases and at J to 6 bases, leaving 18 bases not matched to a gene. Germline V lookup: CDR1 MNHEY, CDR2 SMNVEV (reference sequence). The CDR3 spells CASSFKPAGLAGPQTEQYF. In nucleotides, the CDR3 is TGTGCCAGCAGTTTCAAACCCGCAGGACTAGCGGGGCCGCAAACCGAGCAGTACTTC.

This clonotype has ten or more counts. The genes are TRBV5-8 and TRBJ1-4, with D unclear. The CDR3 length is 13 residues. Germline V gene sequence: CDR1 SGHTS, CDR2 YDEGEE. Trimming pared 6 bases from V and 10 bases from J, leaving 16 bases between. The CDR3 bases are TGTGCCAGCACCTGGGAACGGGCCGCAAAACTGTTTTTT. Translated: CASTWERAAKLFF. Based on the CDR3 plus reference TRBV5-8 and TRBJ1-4, the full variable domain is EAGVTQSPTHLIKTRGQQATLRCSPISGHTSVYWYQQALGLGLQFLLWYDEGEERNRGNFPPRFSGRQFPNYSSELNVNALELEDSALYLCASTWERAAKLFFGSGTQLSVL.